This T cell receptor beta chain stems from a study of spatial heterogeneity in lung cancer. Trimming removed 4 bases at V and 2 bases at J, with 11 bases between. CDR1 is KGHSH and CDR2 is LQKENI in the germline V gene. The CDR3 totals 14 residues. Described time point: sample taken at primary tumor resection. The study sequenced unsorted whole RNA from tumor, nontumor lung or frozen PBMC. TCRdb re-analysed the 5' RACE reads in MiXCR, keeping a single row per CDR3 protein. In the table there are tens of thousands of distinct CDR3 sequences, around 8% of which are singletons. This sequence was found in a female donor with early-stage non-small cell lung cancer. Sample: PBMCs, taken at surgery. V is TRBV18 and J is TRBJ2-5, with D perhaps matching TRBD1 (6 bases). Written as DNA, the CDR3 is TGTGCCAGCTCACTGAACAGGGTACAAGAGACCCAGTACTTC. Translating it yields CASSLNRVQETQYF.